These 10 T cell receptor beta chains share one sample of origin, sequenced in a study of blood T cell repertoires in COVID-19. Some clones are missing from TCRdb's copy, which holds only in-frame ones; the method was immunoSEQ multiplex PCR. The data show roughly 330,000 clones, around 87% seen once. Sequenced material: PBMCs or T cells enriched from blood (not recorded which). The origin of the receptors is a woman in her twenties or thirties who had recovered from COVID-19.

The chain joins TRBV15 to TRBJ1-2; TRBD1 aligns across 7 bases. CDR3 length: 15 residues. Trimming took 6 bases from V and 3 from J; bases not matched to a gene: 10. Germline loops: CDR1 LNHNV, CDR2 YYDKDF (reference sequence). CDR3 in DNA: TGTGCCACCAGGAGCGTACAGGGGTTTTACTATGGCTACACCTTC. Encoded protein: CATRSVQGFYYGYTF.

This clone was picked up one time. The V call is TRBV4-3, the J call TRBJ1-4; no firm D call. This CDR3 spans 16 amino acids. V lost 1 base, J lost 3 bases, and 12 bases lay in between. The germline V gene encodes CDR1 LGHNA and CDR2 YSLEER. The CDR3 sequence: CASSQVTPEANEKLFF. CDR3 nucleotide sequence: TGCGCCAGCAGCCAAGTAACTCCGGAGGCTAATGAAAAACTGTTTTTT.

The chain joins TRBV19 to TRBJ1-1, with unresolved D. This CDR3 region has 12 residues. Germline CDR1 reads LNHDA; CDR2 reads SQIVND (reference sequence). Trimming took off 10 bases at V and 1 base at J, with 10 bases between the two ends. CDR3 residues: CATRVGNTEAFF. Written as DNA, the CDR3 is TGTGCCACCCGGGTGGGGAACACTGAAGCTTTCTTT. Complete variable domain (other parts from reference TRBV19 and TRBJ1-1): DGGITQSPKYLFRKEGQNVTLSCEQNLNHDAMYWYRQDPGQGLRLIYYSQIVNDFQKGDIAEGYSVSREKKESFPLTVTSAQKNPTAFYLCATRVGNTEAFFGQGTRLTVV.

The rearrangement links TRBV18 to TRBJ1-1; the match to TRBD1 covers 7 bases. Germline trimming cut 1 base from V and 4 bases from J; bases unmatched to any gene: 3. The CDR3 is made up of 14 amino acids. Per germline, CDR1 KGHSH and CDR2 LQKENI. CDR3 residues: CASSPQGASTEAFF. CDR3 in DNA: TGTGCCAGCTCACCACAGGGGGCAAGCACTGAAGCTTTCTTT.

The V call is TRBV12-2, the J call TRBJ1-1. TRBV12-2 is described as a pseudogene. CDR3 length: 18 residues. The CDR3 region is CASRSPGAGGNTLTEAFF. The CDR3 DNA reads TGTGCAAGTCGCTCCCCCGGGGCTGGGGGGAACACGCTCACTGAAGCTTTCTTT.

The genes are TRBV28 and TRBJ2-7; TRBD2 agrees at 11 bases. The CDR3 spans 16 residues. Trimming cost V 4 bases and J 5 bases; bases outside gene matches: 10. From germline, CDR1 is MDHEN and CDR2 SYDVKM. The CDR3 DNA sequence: TGTGCCAGCAGTTATTCCGGGACTAGCGGCGTCCACGAGCAGTACTTC. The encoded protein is CASSYSGTSGVHEQYF.

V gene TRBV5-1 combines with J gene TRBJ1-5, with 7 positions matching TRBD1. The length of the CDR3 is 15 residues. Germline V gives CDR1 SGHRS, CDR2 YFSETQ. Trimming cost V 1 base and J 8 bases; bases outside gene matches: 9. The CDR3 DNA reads TGCGCCAGCAGCTTGACAGGGGCGCCCTCGGAGCCCCAGCATTTT. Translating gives CASSLTGAPSEPQHF. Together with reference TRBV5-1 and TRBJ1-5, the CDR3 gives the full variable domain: KAGVTQTPRYLIKTRGQQVTLSCSPISGHRSVSWYQQTPGQGLQFLFEYFSETQRNKGNFPGRFSGRQFSNSRSEMNVSTLELGDSALYLCASSLTGAPSEPQHFGDGTRLSIL.

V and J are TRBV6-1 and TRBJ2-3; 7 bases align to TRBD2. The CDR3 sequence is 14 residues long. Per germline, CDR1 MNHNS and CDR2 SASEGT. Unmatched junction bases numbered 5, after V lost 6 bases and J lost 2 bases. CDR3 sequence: CASRERDYTDTQYF. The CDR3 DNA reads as TGTGCCAGCAGGGAACGGGACTACACAGATACGCAGTATTTT.

CDR3 sequence reads: CASSVTSGESLSYNEQFF. The CDR3 DNA is TGCGCCAGCAGCGTGACTAGCGGGGAATCATTATCCTACAATGAGCAGTTCTTC. The rearrangement joins TRBV5-1 to TRBJ2-1, with TRBD2 identical over 11 bases. In germline, CDR1 is SGHRS, CDR2 YFSETQ. V shed 4 bases, J shed 1 base, and the junction held 10 bases outside the gene matches. The CDR3 length is 18 residues.

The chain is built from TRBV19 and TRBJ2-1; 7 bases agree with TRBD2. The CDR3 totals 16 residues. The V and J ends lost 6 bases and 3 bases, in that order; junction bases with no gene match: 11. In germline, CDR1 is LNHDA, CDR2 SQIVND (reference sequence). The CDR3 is CASREELAGVYNEQFF. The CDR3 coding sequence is TGTGCCAGTAGGGAGGAGCTTGCGGGGGTCTACAATGAGCAGTTCTTC.